Each of the 14 T cell receptor beta chains below was sequenced from the same sample in a study of blood T cell repertoires in COVID-19. Repertoires were generated with immunoSEQ multiplex PCR, while TCRdb's copy carries only in-frame clones and drops some. Of roughly 300,000 clones listed, roughly 90% are singletons. Sample: peripheral blood. The receptors were sampled from a man between 18 and 29 years old who had recovered from COVID-19.

The genes are TRBV6-2 or TRBV6-3 and TRBJ2-1; the match to TRBD1 covers 8 bases. Germline-derived CDR1 and CDR2 are MNHEY and SVGEGT. V trimming: 0 bases; J trimming: 8 bases; junction bases outside the gene matches: 9. The CDR3 spans 16 residues. The CDR3 DNA reads as TGTGCCAGCAGTTACTCCGCCAGGGGGCTCGGGGATGAGCAGTTCTTC. The encoded protein is CASSYSARGLGDEQFF.

The V and J genes are TRBV2 and TRBJ1-5; 9 bases fit TRBD1. The germline V gene has CDR1 SNHLY and CDR2 FYNNEI. V gave up 4 bases and J gave up 2 bases; unmatched junction bases: 9. The CDR3 spans 17 residues. The CDR3 DNA sequence: TGTGCCAGCAGTGCCCCGACAGGGGGAGAGGGCAATCAGCCCCAGCATTTT. Protein: CASSAPTGGEGNQPQHF.

The rearrangement links TRBV18 to TRBJ1-1; 7 bases align to TRBD1. Germline lookup yields CDR1 KGHSH and CDR2 LQKENI. The CDR3 consists of 14 residues. With V trimmed by 4 bases and J by 3 bases, 5 bases remained unmatched. CDR3 loop: CASSRQGVDTEAFF. CDR3 bases: TGTGCCAGCTCACGACAGGGAGTAGACACTGAAGCTTTCTTT.

This clone came up once. The chain is built from TRBV14 and TRBJ1-1; the D is unclear. This CDR3 contains 16 residues. The ends were cut back, 3 bases at V and 4 bases at J, with 18 bases in the middle. The germline CDR1 and CDR2 sequences are SGHDN and FVKESK. The CDR3, as DNA: TGTGCCAGCAGCCATGATGGTGACACACTTCGCACTGAAGCTTTCTTT. It yields the protein CASSHDGDTLRTEAFF.

This clone was observed once. This chain connects TRBV3-1 (or the pseudogene TRBV3-2) to TRBJ2-3; 10 bases map to TRBD2. J lost 5 bases, V lost 1 base, and 3 bases had no gene match. Germline CDR1 is LGHDT and CDR2 is YNNKEL (reference sequence). This CDR3 comprises 15 residues. The CDR3 sequence is CASSQVLAGGDTQYF. In nucleotides, the CDR3 is TGTGCCAGCAGCCAAGTCTTAGCGGGGGGAGATACGCAGTATTTT.

This clone appeared a single time. The rearrangement links TRBV2 to TRBJ2-3; 9 bases match TRBD2. The V gene end was trimmed by 10 bases and the J gene end by 7 bases; junction bases not matched to a gene: 12. The CDR3 runs 14 residues. Germline lookup yields CDR1 SNHLY and CDR2 FYNNEI. CDR3 DNA sequence: TGTGCCACCATCCCAGCGGGGGGCCAGAATACGCAGTATTTT. Its translation: CATIPAGGQNTQYF.

V usage is TRBV11-2 and J usage is TRBJ2-1; 11 bases align to TRBD1. The CDR3 is 16 residues long. Looked up from germline, CDR1 is SGHAT and CDR2 is FQNNGV. The V and J ends lost 1 base and 7 bases, in that order; junction bases with no gene match: 6. DNA for the CDR3: TGTGCCAGCAGCTTAGCCGGGACAGGGGGAGAAAATGAGCAGTTCTTC. It translates to CASSLAGTGGENEQFF.

This clone was observed a single time. This chain links TRBV6-5 with TRBJ1-2; D may be TRBD1 (5 bases). V lost 2 bases to trimming and J lost 2 bases, with 15 bases between them. This CDR3 is 16 amino acids long. The germline V gene has CDR1 MNHEY and CDR2 SVGAGI. The CDR3 loop reads CASSYDSPHFNYGYTF. DNA for the CDR3: TGTGCCAGCAGTTACGACAGCCCCCACTTCAACTATGGCTACACCTTC.

The rearrangement joins TRBV7-6 to TRBJ2-7, with 8 bases lining up with TRBD1. V lost 1 base, J lost 6 bases, and 8 bases stayed unmatched. The germline V gene has CDR1 SGHVS and CDR2 FNYEAQ. There are 15 residues in the CDR3. The DNA of the CDR3 is TGTGCCAGCAGCTTAGGGACAGGGCGGATTGGCGAGCAGTACTTC. This encodes CASSLGTGRIGEQYF.

J is TRBJ1-6 and V is TRBV9; D ambiguous. CDR1 is SGDLS, CDR2 YYNGEE, per germline. The CDR3 sequence is 14 residues long. V was shortened by 0 bases and J by 9 bases, with 10 bases between the two germline ends. CDR3: CASSVGGQSSPLHF. CDR3 coding DNA: TGTGCCAGCAGCGTAGGAGGGCAAAGTTCACCCCTCCACTTT.

The chain couples TRBV14 to TRBJ2-7; 7 bases fit TRBD2. The trim removed 1 base at V and 6 bases at J, leaving 9 bases unmatched. Germline loops: CDR1 SGHDN, CDR2 FVKESK. The CDR3 contains 15 residues. CDR3 protein: CASSQGRERTGEQYF. For the CDR3, the DNA is TGTGCCAGCAGCCAAGGGCGGGAGAGGACGGGCGAGCAGTACTTC.

V and J are TRBV6-6 and TRBJ1-5; 8 nucleotides match TRBD1. CDR3 size: 14 residues. After removal of 6 bases from V and 7 bases from J, the junction contained 8 bases not matched to a gene. The V gene's germline CDR1 is MNHNY and CDR2 SVGAGI (reference sequence). The CDR3 protein is CASSRRQGRQPQHF. In DNA, the CDR3 is TGTGCCAGCAGCCGTAGACAGGGGAGGCAGCCCCAGCATTTT.

This clone was seen once. The gene calls are TRBV4-1 and TRBJ2-7; 8 bases are shared with TRBD2. The CDR3 has 15 residues. Trimming cost V 1 base and J 3 bases; bases outside gene matches: 5. Germline V CDR1 and CDR2: MGHRA, YSYEKL. The CDR3 sequence is CASSQVGLAGYEQYF. Here the CDR3 DNA reads TGCGCCAGCAGCCAAGTTGGGCTAGCGGGCTACGAGCAGTACTTC.

This chain links TRBV9 with TRBJ2-7; 10 nucleotides line up with TRBD2. J gave up 7 bases and V 0 bases, and 4 bases lay outside the gene matches. The CDR3 loop spans 14 amino acids. CDR1 SGDLS and CDR2 YYNGEE come from the germline V gene. The CDR3 region is CASSVGSGGREQYF. The DNA for the CDR3 is TGTGCCAGCAGCGTAGGTAGCGGGGGGCGGGAGCAGTACTTC.